Listed below are T cell receptor beta chains from one sample, sequenced in a study of naive and memory T cell subsets. MiXCR, applied by TCRdb to the UMI-ligation and nested PCR reads, yields one record per CDR3 protein. Of around 24,000 distinct CDR3 sequences listed, 5.2% are singletons. The sequenced sample was blood. Source of these receptors: an adult in good health. The CDR3 runs from the conserved cysteine through the conserved F or W. D genes are given only for firm matches. Rows may omit the clone size; those that give it use once, few, many or a size class.

d_gene,len,abundance,v_gene,j_gene,CDR3nt,CDR3aa
NA,15,many,TRBV4-1,TRBJ2-1,TGCGCCAGCAGCCAAGCGGCGGGTGCTTACAATGAGCAGTTCTTC,CASSQAAGAYNEQFF
NA,14,many,TRBV10-3,TRBJ1-6,TGTGCCATCAGTGCTCACACCAGTAATTCACCCCTCCACTTT,CAISAHTSNSPLHF
TRBD2,13,many,TRBV20-1,TRBJ2-3,TGCAGTGCCTCTAGCGGAAGCACAGATACGCAGTATTTT,CSASSGSTDTQYF
TRBD2,17,many,TRBV10-2,TRBJ2-3,TGCGCCAGCAGCGTAACCGGGACTAGCGGGAGGGGAGATACGCAGTATTTT,CASSVTGTSGRGDTQYF
TRBD1,13,many,TRBV27,TRBJ2-3,TGTGCCAGCAGTTTGGACAGGGACCTTACGCAGTATTTT,CASSLDRDLTQYF
NA,13,many,TRBV28,TRBJ1-5,TGTGCCAGCAGAACCAGTTCCAATCAGCCCCAGCATTTT,CASRTSSNQPQHF
TRBD2,11,medium-sized,TRBV3-1,TRBJ2-4,TGTGCCAGCAGCCGCCAGCGGGAGAAGTACTTC,CASSRQREKYF
NA,16,many,TRBV27,TRBJ2-3,TGTGCCAGCAGTTTATGGTACAGGGTAGACGGGGATACGCAGTATTTT,CASSLWYRVDGDTQYF
NA,15,many,TRBV7-2,TRBJ2-1,TGTGCCAGCAGCCCTCGTGGGGGGCGTGTTTATGAGCAGTTCTTC,CASSPRGGRVYEQFF
TRBD2,16,many,TRBV14,TRBJ2-1,TGTGCCAGCAGCCAAGCCGGGAGGGGCTCCTACAATGAGCAGTTCTTC,CASSQAGRGSYNEQFF
NA,12,few,TRBV29-1,TRBJ2-3,TGCAGCCTCAAGGGGGGTACAGATACGCAGTATTTT,CSLKGGTDTQYF
TRBD2,15,many,TRBV7-3,TRBJ2-1,TGTGCCAGCAGCCTCAGCGGGAGGGCCTACAATGAGCAGTTCTTC,CASSLSGRAYNEQFF
NA,13,many,TRBV25-1,TRBJ2-7,TGTGCCAGCAGTGAGGGGGGCCACTACGAGCAGTACTTC,CASSEGGHYEQYF
NA,13,few,TRBV10-3,TRBJ1-1,TGTGCCATCAGAGATACAGGGCACACTGAAGCTTTCTTT,CAIRDTGHTEAFF
TRBD1,15,few,TRBV19,TRBJ2-1,TGTGCCAGTAGTATGGCTGGGACAGGGGAGAATGAGCAGTTCTTC,CASSMAGTGENEQFF
TRBD1,14,many,TRBV27,TRBJ1-1,TGTGCCAGCAGTAGAACAGGGGTGGAACCTGAAGCTTTCTTT,CASSRTGVEPEAFF
NA,15,many,TRBV6-6,TRBJ1-5,TGTGCCAGCAGTTACGTAGGGGATAGCAATCAGCCCCAGCATTTT,CASSYVGDSNQPQHF
TRBD2,17,many,TRBV18,TRBJ2-1,TGTGCCAGCTCACCACGACTAGCGAAGAGCTCCTACAATGAGCAGTTCTTC,CASSPRLAKSSYNEQFF
TRBD1,15,NA,TRBV19,TRBJ2-3,TGTGCCAGTACACCCACAGGGACAGGGGCTGATACGCAGTATTTT,CASTPTGTGADTQYF
NA,14,medium-sized,TRBV20-1,TRBJ1-4,TGCAGTGCTAGAGACGTGGGGCTCGGTGAAAAACTGTTTTTT,CSARDVGLGEKLFF
NA,15,NA,TRBV4-1,TRBJ1-5,TGCGCCAGCAGCGCTCGAGGCCTGTCGAATCAGCCCCAGCATTTT,CASSARGLSNQPQHF
NA,12,NA,TRBV6-6,TRBJ1-2,TGTGCCAGCAGTCAGCAGGGTAATGGCTACACCTTC,CASSQQGNGYTF
TRBD2,15,many,TRBV11-2,TRBJ2-5,TGTGCCAGCAGCTTTAGCGGGAGGGACCAAGAGACCCAGTACTTC,CASSFSGRDQETQYF
NA,17,NA,TRBV19,TRBJ1-1,TGTGCCAGTACACCGGATAGTATTGCATTGACGTACACTGAAGCTTTCTTT,CASTPDSIALTYTEAFF
NA,14,few,TRBV29-1,TRBJ1-2,TGCAGCGTTGAAGAGTCGGGCAGTGCCTATGGCTACACCTTC,CSVEESGSAYGYTF
NA,14,many,TRBV29-1,TRBJ2-7,TGCAGCGTTGTTCTGGGCCTTAGCTCCTACGAGCAGTACTTC,CSVVLGLSSYEQYF
TRBD2,14,many,TRBV28,TRBJ2-3,TGTGCCAGCACCCCGGGAGGGCCAGCGAATACGCAGTATTTT,CASTPGGPANTQYF
NA,16,many,TRBV6-5,TRBJ1-4,TGTGCCAGCAGTTACCAGTTTGGGACAACTAATGAAAAACTGTTTTTT,CASSYQFGTTNEKLFF
NA,14,many,TRBV29-1,TRBJ1-5,TGCAGCGTTGATAACGGACAGAGCAATCAGCCCCAGCATTTT,CSVDNGQSNQPQHF
NA,14,few,TRBV28,TRBJ2-7,TGTGCCACCCGGTTAATGGCCAGGCACTACGAGCAGTACTTC,CATRLMARHYEQYF
NA,11,many,TRBV20-1,TRBJ1-1,TGCAGTGCTACTCGACAGATCGAAGCTTTCTTT,CSATRQIEAFF
TRBD1,12,many,TRBV10-3,TRBJ2-3,TGTGCCATCCCCGGGACAGGGGATACGCAGTATTTT,CAIPGTGDTQYF
NA,12,few,TRBV11-2,TRBJ2-1,TGTGCCAGCAGCGCCAGAGACAATGAGCAGTTCTTC,CASSARDNEQFF
NA,14,many,TRBV11-2,TRBJ1-2,TGTGCCAGCAGCTCAGGGTCGCGTGACTATGGCTACACCTTC,CASSSGSRDYGYTF
TRBD2,15,NA,TRBV7-2,TRBJ2-7,TGTGCCAGCAGCTTAGGGACTAGCGGGAGCTACGAGCAGTACTTC,CASSLGTSGSYEQYF
TRBD1,16,many,TRBV7-2,TRBJ1-1,TGTGCCAGCAGCCCTCGGACAGGGACGACGAACACTGAAGCTTTCTTT,CASSPRTGTTNTEAFF
NA,14,many,TRBV10-3,TRBJ2-7,TGTGCCATCAGTGAGTCTGGCGGGCCCTACGAGCAGTACTTC,CAISESGGPYEQYF
NA,13,many,TRBV29-1,TRBJ1-3,TGCAGCGTTGTAAGGGGAGTTGGAAACACCATATATTTT,CSVVRGVGNTIYF
NA,15,many,TRBV6-5,TRBJ2-5,TGTGCCAGCAGTTACGGGTCGGGGGCGCAGGAGACCCAGTACTTC,CASSYGSGAQETQYF
NA,15,medium-sized,TRBV19,TRBJ2-7,TGTGCCAGTACCTCGGGACACCAGACCTCCTACGAGCAGTACTTC,CASTSGHQTSYEQYF
NA,14,medium-sized,TRBV12-3/TRBV12-4,TRBJ2-7,TGTGCCAGCACCCCCGGACGAAGTTTGAGTGAGCAGTACTTC,CASTPGRSLSEQYF
NA,14,NA,TRBV5-8,TRBJ2-1,TGTGCCAGCAGCTCGGTCTCAGCAGCGCCTGAGCAGTTCTTC,CASSSVSAAPEQFF